These 13 T cell receptor beta chains were all obtained from the same sample, sequenced in a study of CD8 T cells in Susac syndrome. Reverse transcription of about 0.5 to 1 ug RNA was carried out with random hexamers. TCRdb recomputed calls from the immunoSEQ multiplex PCR reads with MiXCR, one row per CDR3 protein. The profile shows a few hundred thousand distinct CDR3 sequences, roughly 93% of them singletons. The material sequenced was CD4+ T cells from PBMCs. These TCRs come from a human donor with Susac syndrome.

V is TRBV5-4 and J is TRBJ1-2; 12 bases fit TRBD1. Germline CDR1 is SGHNT and CDR2 is YYREEE (reference sequence). The trim removed 4 bases at V and 4 bases at J, leaving 8 bases unmatched. The CDR3 totals 16 residues. For the CDR3, the DNA is TGTGCCAGCAGCCTTGGGACAGGGGGCAATGTCTATGGCTACACCTTC. This sequence encodes CASSLGTGGNVYGYTF.

A single count supports this clonotype. The rearrangement links TRBV18 to TRBJ1-1, with TRBD1 matching 10 bases. Germline V gene sequence: CDR1 KGHSH, CDR2 LQKENI. This CDR3 has 14 amino acids. V dropped 6 bases and J dropped 4; count of bases not matched to a gene: 5. For the CDR3, the DNA is TGTGCCAGCTCCTTTGGACAGGGGGGCACTGAAGCTTTCTTT. It encodes CASSFGQGGTEAFF.

The rearrangement links TRBV6-2 or TRBV6-3 to TRBJ1-1; 9 positions match TRBD1. The CDR3 is 13 amino acids. Per the germline V gene, CDR1 is MNHEY and CDR2 is SVGEGT. Unmatched junction bases numbered 5, after V lost 8 bases and J lost 4 bases. Here the CDR3 DNA reads TGTGCCAGCTGGGACAGGGTGGGCACTGAAGCTTTCTTT. Its protein is CASWDRVGTEAFF.

V is TRBV2 and J is TRBJ1-4, with D possibly matching TRBD1 (6 bases). CDR1 SNHLY and CDR2 FYNNEI come from the germline V gene. This CDR3 contains 15 residues. V dropped 7 bases and J dropped 6 bases, with 18 bases sitting between them. DNA of the CDR3: TGTGCCAGCATCCTTTCCGGGACAAAGGATGAAAAACTGTTTTTT. It encodes CASILSGTKDEKLFF.

V usage is TRBV6-1 and J usage is TRBJ1-5; TRBD1 matches 7 bases. V dropped 8 bases and J dropped 5; count of bases not matched to a gene: 9. The CDR3 loop spans 14 amino acids. Germline values: CDR1 MNHNS, CDR2 SASEGT. The DNA for the CDR3 is TGTGCCAGCTACTACAGGGGAACCGATCAGCCCCAGCATTTT. Its protein is CASYYRGTDQPQHF.

The chain couples TRBV7-2 to TRBJ1-6, with TRBD1 as a possible D gene (5 bases). Germline V lookup: CDR1 SGHTA, CDR2 FQGNSA. The CDR3 spans 13 residues. The V end lost 5 bases, the J end lost 8 bases, and 10 bases lay between the germline ends. CDR3 DNA sequence: TGTGCCAGCAGCCCGGGGCCGTATTCACCCCTCCACTTT. It encodes CASSPGPYSPLHF.

V gene TRBV29-1 combines with J gene TRBJ2-1, with D perhaps matching TRBD1 or TRBD2 (5 bases each). The CDR3 is 17 amino acids. Per germline, CDR1 SQVTM and CDR2 ANQGSEA. V was trimmed by 0 bases and J by 0 bases, leaving 15 bases between them. CDR3 residues: CSVEDRGDRDSYNEQFF. The CDR3 nucleotides read TGCAGCGTTGAAGATCGAGGGGACCGGGACTCCTACAATGAGCAGTTCTTC.

This clonotype was counted a few times. This chain links TRBV5-4 with TRBJ1-1; D might be TRBD1 (6 bases). The germline V gene has CDR1 SGHNT and CDR2 YYREEE (reference sequence). V lost 0 bases and J 4 bases, leaving 7 bases between the germline ends. This CDR3 spans 13 amino acids. CDR3 DNA: TGTGCCAGCAGCTTGGACAGGGCCACTGAAGCTTTCTTT. Encoded protein: CASSLDRATEAFF.

V and J are TRBV6-5 and TRBJ1-2, with a tentative D call TRBD1 (5 bases). CDR3 length equals 13 residues. Trimming took off 6 bases at V and 6 bases at J, with 14 bases between the two ends. The germline V gene encodes CDR1 MNHEY and CDR2 SVGAGI. This CDR3 reads CASRRGSRDGYTF. Written as DNA, the CDR3 is TGTGCCAGCAGAAGGGGTTCCCGTGATGGCTACACCTTC.

The CDR3 protein is CASNEDGGEQYF. In DNA form, the CDR3 reads TGTGCCAGCAACGAAGACGGGGGTGAGCAGTACTTC. The chain combines TRBV28 with TRBJ2-7; TRBD2 is a possible D gene (6 bases). Germline V gene sequence: CDR1 MDHEN, CDR2 SYDVKM. The CDR3 spans 12 residues. The V end lost 7 bases, the J end lost 7 bases, and 14 bases lay between the germline ends.

V and J are TRBV20-1 and TRBJ1-1; the match to TRBD1 covers 7 bases. Germline lookup yields CDR1 DFQATT and CDR2 SNEGSKA (reference sequence). V shed 2 bases, J shed 0 bases, and the junction held 9 bases outside the gene matches. This CDR3 has 16 amino acids. The CDR3 is CSARRGRTGVNTEAFF. CDR3 bases: TGCAGTGCTAGAAGGGGAAGGACAGGAGTGAACACTGAAGCTTTCTTT.

The CDR3 DNA follows: TGTGCCACCAGCAGAGTGGGGGGATACGAGCAGTACTTC. Translation gives CATSRVGGYEQYF. The chain has TRBV15 and TRBJ2-7, with D maybe TRBD2 (6 bases). V was trimmed by 1 base and J by 4 bases, leaving 8 bases between them. The germline CDR1 and CDR2 sequences are LNHNV and YYDKDF (reference sequence). CDR3 length equals 13 residues.

This chain joins TRBV6-5 and TRBJ1-1; no clear D. V was shortened by 2 bases and J by 12 bases, with 10 bases between the two germline ends. Germline V gene data show CDR1 as MNHEY and CDR2 as SVGAGI. The CDR3 spans 11 residues. CDR3 region: CASSYRDQSFF. CDR3 bases: TGTGCCAGCAGTTACCGCGACCAATCTTTCTTT.